These T cell receptor beta chains were read from a single sample in a study of identical twins. Each CDR3 protein gets one entry after TCRdb re-called the 5' RACE reads with MiXCR. The table shows 500,000 to 650,000 distinct CDR3 sequences, with under 25% occurring only once. The data also belong to a second study, concerning yellow fever vaccine responses in identical twins.

The sequenced sample consisted of CD4+ T cells sorted from blood. These receptors all stem from a woman aged 18-29 years in good health. Each CDR3 is given with its conserved first and last residue. D genes are given only for firm matches. Some rows mark clone size as missing; the rest say once, few, many or name a class of expanded clone.

V	J	length	D	size	DNA	CDR3
TRBV29-1	TRBJ2-3	14	TRBD1	.	TGCAGCGTTGCCCAGGACAGGGTGCAAGATACGCAGTATTTT	CSVAQDRVQDTQYF
TRBV6-2/TRBV6-3	TRBJ2-1	16	TRBD2	.	TGTGCCAGCAGACGACTAGCGGGAAAATCAGACAATGAGCAGTTCTTC	CASRRLAGKSDNEQFF
TRBV5-1	TRBJ2-2	16	TRBD2	.	TGCGCCAGCAGCCAACGGACTAGCGGTAACACCGGGGAGCTGTTTTTT	CASSQRTSGNTGELFF
TRBV2	TRBJ1-2	16	TRBD1	.	TGTGCCAGCACTTCCCTGGGACAGCCAGCTAACTATGGCTACACCTTC	CASTSLGQPANYGYTF
TRBV10-1	TRBJ2-1	11	.	few	TGCGCCAGCAGTCACGATGATGAGCAGTTCTTC	CASSHDDEQFF
TRBV3-1	TRBJ2-1	16	TRBD2	few	TGTGCCAGCAGCCATTTGGGCGGGGGGGAAAACAATGAGCAGTTCTTC	CASSHLGGGENNEQFF
TRBV12-3/TRBV12-4	TRBJ1-2	17	.	.	TGTGCCAGCAGTTCTACCCGGGGAGGGGGTTCGACCTATGGCTACACCTTC	CASSSTRGGGSTYGYTF
TRBV29-1	TRBJ1-5	14	TRBD1	.	TGCAGCGTCCAGCCGACAGGGCCCAATCAGCCCCAGCATTTT	CSVQPTGPNQPQHF
TRBV5-1	TRBJ2-7	12	.	few	TGCGCCAGCAGCTTGGCGGTTGGCGAGCAGTACTTC	CASSLAVGEQYF
TRBV20-1	TRBJ1-5	15	.	.	TGCAGTGCAAAGGGGGGCAGAGATAGCAATCAGCCCCAGCATTTT	CSAKGGRDSNQPQHF
TRBV11-2	TRBJ2-1	15	TRBD2	few	TGTGCCAGCAGCTTGGCTAGCGGGAGAATCAATGAGCAGTTCTTC	CASSLASGRINEQFF
TRBV20-1	TRBJ2-3	18	TRBD2	.	TGCAGTGCTAGGGGGGGACTAGCGGGAGGAACTAGCACAGATACGCAGTATTTT	CSARGGLAGGTSTDTQYF
TRBV29-1	TRBJ2-2	15	TRBD2	few	TGCAGCGTTAGCGGGAGCGGCCTGAGCACCGGGGAGCTGTTTTTT	CSVSGSGLSTGELFF
TRBV12-3/TRBV12-4	TRBJ2-5	13	.	few	TGTGCCAGCAGCGTCAGCGTACAAGAGACCCAGTACTTC	CASSVSVQETQYF
TRBV5-1	TRBJ2-1	15	.	.	TGCGCCAGCAGCCCCGGCAGGGACAACTACAATGAGCAGTTCTTC	CASSPGRDNYNEQFF
TRBV10-3	TRBJ2-3	13	.	few	TGTGCCATCAGTGGCTCTAGCACAGATACGCAGTATTTT	CAISGSSTDTQYF
TRBV24-1	TRBJ2-1	12	.	.	TGTGCCACCAGGGGTCCCCTCAATGAGCAGTTCTTC	CATRGPLNEQFF
TRBV5-6	TRBJ1-1	15	.	few	TGTGCCAGCAGCTTGGGTTTATATGGGGGAACTGAAGCTTTCTTT	CASSLGLYGGTEAFF
TRBV6-5	TRBJ1-5	14	.	few	TGTGCCAGCAGTTACGGAGGGGCAAATCAGCCCCAGCATTTT	CASSYGGANQPQHF
TRBV10-2	TRBJ1-3	14	TRBD1	few	TGCGCCAGCAAAGCTACAGGGGCTGGAAACACCATATATTTT	CASKATGAGNTIYF
TRBV29-1	TRBJ1-5	13	TRBD1	few	TGCAGCGCTGGAGGGACAGGCAATCAGCCCCAGCATTTT	CSAGGTGNQPQHF
TRBV20-1	TRBJ2-2	16	TRBD2	.	TGCAGTGCTAGAGATGTAAGCGGGGGGGCCACCGGGGAGCTGTTTTTT	CSARDVSGGATGELFF
TRBV11-2	TRBJ1-6	15	.	.	TGTGCCAGCAGCTCGTCCGACCCCTCAGCCTCACCCCTCCACTTT	CASSSSDPSASPLHF
TRBV15	TRBJ2-1	16	TRBD2	.	TGTGCCACCAGCAGAGGTGGGACTAGCAGCTACAATGAGCAGTTCTTC	CATSRGGTSSYNEQFF
TRBV3-1	TRBJ1-1	15	TRBD1	.	TGTGCCAGCAGCAAAACGACAGGGGGGAAGACTGAAGCTTTCTTT	CASSKTTGGKTEAFF
TRBV4-1	TRBJ1-3	16	.	.	TGCGCCAGCAGGGCCGGGACGGAAGGCGGTAGAAACACCATATATTTT	CASRAGTEGGRNTIYF
TRBV5-1	TRBJ1-4	16	.	few	TGCGCCAGCAGCTTGACTCTGACTGCAACTAATGAAAAACTGTTTTTT	CASSLTLTATNEKLFF
TRBV11-2	TRBJ2-7	15	.	.	TGTGCCAGCAGCTTCTCTCGGGAGACCTCCTACGAGCAGTACTTC	CASSFSRETSYEQYF
TRBV27	TRBJ2-5	17	TRBD2	few	TGTGCCAGCAGCCTGGGCTGGACTAGCGGGGGCCAAGAGACCCAGTACTTC	CASSLGWTSGGQETQYF
TRBV9	TRBJ2-7	15	.	few	TGTGCCAGCAGCGTAGGGACTTTCTCTTCCTACGAGCAGTACTTC	CASSVGTFSSYEQYF
TRBV5-1	TRBJ1-1	14	TRBD1	.	TGCGCCAGCAGCAAGGGACAGGGTTTCACTGAAGCTTTCTTT	CASSKGQGFTEAFF
TRBV29-1	TRBJ2-3	16	.	.	TGCAGTTCTACTACCAGGACTACGATTAGCACAGATACGCAGTATTTT	CSSTTRTTISTDTQYF
TRBV7-8	TRBJ2-3	14	.	.	TGTGCCAGCAGCATAGCCGGTGCCCCCGGTACGCAGTATTTT	CASSIAGAPGTQYF
TRBV3-1	TRBJ1-4	11	.	few	TGTGCCAGCAGCAATAATGAAAAACTGTTTTTT	CASSNNEKLFF
TRBV6-5	TRBJ2-1	17	TRBD1	.	TGTGCCAGCAGTTACCGCGGGACAGGACATTCCTACAATGAGCAGTTCTTC	CASSYRGTGHSYNEQFF
TRBV21-1	TRBJ2-5	17	.	.	TGTGCCAGCAGCAAAGGGCAGGGGACTAGCAGAAAAGAGACCCAGTACTTC	CASSKGQGTSRKETQYF
TRBV5-1	TRBJ2-1	15	.	many	TGCGCCAGCAGCTTAGGGACGAACCCCTACAATGAGCAGTTCTTC	CASSLGTNPYNEQFF
TRBV6-1	TRBJ1-6	15	.	few	TGTGCCAGCAGCCCCGCGGACAGTTATAATTCACCCCTCCACTTT	CASSPADSYNSPLHF
TRBV25-1	TRBJ1-2	15	.	few	TGTGCCAGCAGTGAATACAACAGCCCGTACTATGGCTACACCTTC	CASSEYNSPYYGYTF
TRBV12-3/TRBV12-4	TRBJ2-3	17	TRBD2	few	TGTGCCAGCAGTTCCGGGACTAGCGGGAGGACCTCAGATACGCAGTATTTT	CASSSGTSGRTSDTQYF
TRBV7-9	TRBJ2-2	16	.	.	TGTGCCAGCAGCGGCGGAGGGACTCTATTCACCGGGGAGCTGTTTTTT	CASSGGGTLFTGELFF
TRBV5-1	TRBJ2-1	19	TRBD2	.	TGCGCCAGCAGCGTGGGACTAGCGGGAGCCCCGAGCTCCTACAATGAGCAGTTCTTC	CASSVGLAGAPSSYNEQFF